This entry lists 2 T cell receptor beta chains sequenced from one sample in a study of PD-1 blockade in classical Hodgkin lymphoma. Some clones are missing from TCRdb's copy, which holds only in-frame ones; the method was immunoSEQ multiplex PCR. Of 8,500 to 10,000 clones in the sample, about nine tenths were seen once. Time point reported: newly diagnosed, previously untreated cHL patient sample. Magnetic negative selection, applied to thawed PBMCs, was used to isolate the CD8+ T cells. Sequencing was carried out using CD8+ T cells from blood. These receptors all come from a human donor with classical Hodgkin lymphoma.

This chain joins TRBV5-1 and TRBJ2-7; D is unresolved. V was shortened by 2 bases and J by 6 bases, with 9 bases between the two germline ends. This CDR3 spans 12 amino acids. Germline-derived CDR1 and CDR2 are SGHRS and YFSETQ. The CDR3 loop reads CASSLGGGEQYF. In DNA form, the CDR3 reads TGCGCCAGCAGCTTAGGTGGCGGCGAGCAGTACTTC. The complete variable domain, with remaining parts taken from reference TRBV5-1 and TRBJ2-7, reads KAGVTQTPRYLIKTRGQQVTLSCSPISGHRSVSWYQQTPGQGLQFLFEYFSETQRNKGNFPGRFSGRQFSNSRSEMNVSTLELGDSALYLCASSLGGGEQYFGPGTRLTVT.

The genes are TRBV7-9 and TRBJ2-5; D is uncertain. The CDR3 is 14 amino acids. V lost 5 bases to trimming and J lost 1 base, with 11 bases between them. Germline CDR1 and CDR2: SEHNR and FQNEAQ (reference sequence). The CDR3 spells CASSPSFGQETQYF. The CDR3, as DNA: TGTGCCAGCAGCCCTTCCTTCGGCCAAGAGACCCAGTACTTC.